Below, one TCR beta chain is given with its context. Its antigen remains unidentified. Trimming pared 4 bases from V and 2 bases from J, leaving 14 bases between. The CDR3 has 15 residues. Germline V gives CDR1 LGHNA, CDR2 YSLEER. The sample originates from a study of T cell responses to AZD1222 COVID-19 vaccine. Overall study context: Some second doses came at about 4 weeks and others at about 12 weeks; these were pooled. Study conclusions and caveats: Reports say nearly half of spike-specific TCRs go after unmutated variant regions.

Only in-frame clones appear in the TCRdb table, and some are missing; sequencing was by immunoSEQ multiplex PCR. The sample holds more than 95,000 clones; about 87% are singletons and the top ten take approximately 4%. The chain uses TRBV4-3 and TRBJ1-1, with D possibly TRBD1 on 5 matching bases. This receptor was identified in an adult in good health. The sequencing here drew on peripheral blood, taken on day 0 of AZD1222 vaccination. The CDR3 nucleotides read TGCGCCAGCAGCCTGGGGGGAGGTATAAACACTGAAGCTTTCTTT. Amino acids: CASSLGGGINTEAFF.